The 10 T cell receptor beta chains reported below all come from one sample, sequenced in a study of T cell responses to AZD1222 COVID-19 vaccine. Some clones are missing from TCRdb's copy, which holds only in-frame ones; the method was immunoSEQ multiplex PCR. The sample consists of about 150,000 clones, over 90% of them appearing once. Specimen: peripheral blood, collected on day 0 of AZD1222 vaccination. The receptor set was obtained from an adult in good health.

This clone was observed once. V and J are TRBV7-6 and TRBJ2-1; TRBD1 aligns across 9 bases. With V trimmed by 5 bases and J by 6 bases, 11 bases remained unmatched. The CDR3 has 16 residues. Germline CDR1 SGHVS, CDR2 FNYEAQ. CDR3 DNA: TGTGCCAGCAGCACCGACCCCGGGACAGGGCCCAATGAGCAGTTCTTC. It translates to CASSTDPGTGPNEQFF.

This clone has only one observation. This rearrangement joins TRBV29-1 to TRBJ2-3; 8 bases fit TRBD2. The CDR3 length is 16 residues. Germline V gives CDR1 SQVTM, CDR2 ANQGSEA. Germline trimming cut 4 bases from V and 2 bases from J; bases unmatched to any gene: 11. CDR3 protein: CSVGKGTSGFTDTQYF. Here the CDR3 DNA reads TGCAGCGTTGGTAAAGGCACTAGCGGATTCACAGATACGCAGTATTTT.

The gene calls are TRBV2 and TRBJ1-2; 7 positions match TRBD1. The J segment lost 7 bases and the V segment lost 6 bases, leaving 11 bases of the junction unmatched. The CDR3 extends over 14 amino acids. Germline V lookup: CDR1 SNHLY, CDR2 FYNNEI. The chain's CDR3 is CASSEMGGQTGYTF. DNA for the CDR3: TGTGCCAGCAGCGAAATGGGGGGACAGACTGGCTACACCTTC.

This chain links TRBV7-9 with TRBJ2-5, with TRBD1 as a possible D gene (8 bases). Germline CDR1 is SEHNR and CDR2 is FQNEAQ (reference sequence). This CDR3 region has 16 residues. V lost 6 bases and J 2 bases, leaving 19 bases between the germline ends. CDR3 sequence (DNA): TGTGCCAGCAGACCCGGACAGGGAGGGGTACAAGAGACCCAGTACTTC. Its protein is CASRPGQGGVQETQYF.

This clone has a single count. The rearrangement links TRBV7-2 to TRBJ2-5, with D perhaps matching TRBD2 (7 bases). Germline lookup yields CDR1 SGHTA and CDR2 FQGNSA. Deletions cut 1 base from V and 5 bases from J, with 14 bases between. The CDR3 covers 15 residues. CDR3 sequence reads: CASSLDVGGLETQYF. For the CDR3, the DNA is TGTGCCAGCAGCTTAGACGTGGGGGGGCTGGAGACCCAGTACTTC.

CDR3 in amino acids: CASSPRDEAFF. The CDR3 DNA sequence: TGTGCCAGCAGCCCCCGGGACGAAGCTTTCTTT. V is TRBV7-8 and J is TRBJ1-1; the D gene is possibly TRBD1 (5 bases). Germline CDR1 and CDR2: SGHVS and FQNEAQ. V was pared by 5 bases and J by 8 bases, with 9 bases between. The CDR3 consists of 11 residues. Using reference TRBV7-8 and TRBJ1-1 for the parts outside the CDR3, the full variable domain is GAGVSQSPRYKVAKRGQDVALRCDPISGHVSLFWYQQALGQGPEFLTYFQNEAQLDKSGLPSDRFFAERPEGSVSTLKIQRTQQEDSAVYLCASSPRDEAFFGQGTRLTVV.

The chain is built from TRBV18 and TRBJ2-5, with D possibly being TRBD2 (5 bases). V lost 0 bases and J lost 0, with 14 bases in between. Germline V lookup: CDR1 KGHSH, CDR2 LQKENI. The CDR3 runs to 17 residues. The CDR3 region has the DNA TGTGCCAGCTCACCACCGAGTGGCGGCGGGTACCAAGAGACCCAGTACTTC. As protein: CASSPPSGGGYQETQYF.

The chain uses TRBV12-3 or TRBV12-4 and TRBJ2-2; no firm D call. This CDR3 contains 13 residues. Trimming removed 1 base from V and 5 bases from J, with 5 bases in between. The DNA of the CDR3 is TGTGCCAGCAGTTTAGACCTTACCGGGGAGCTGTTTTTT. This sequence encodes CASSLDLTGELFF.

The V gene is TRBV9, the J gene TRBJ1-4, with D possibly matching TRBD1 (5 bases). The V end was cut by 5 bases, the J end by 3 bases, with 14 bases between. The germline V gene has CDR1 SGDLS and CDR2 YYNGEE. The CDR3 is made up of 15 amino acids. The CDR3 sequence: CASSPRGASNEKLFF. CDR3 nucleotides: TGTGCCAGCAGTCCGAGAGGGGCCTCTAATGAAAAACTGTTTTTT.

J is TRBJ1-2 and V is TRBV9, with a tentative D call TRBD1 (5 bases). The V end was cut by 1 base, the J end by 3 bases, with 10 bases between. CDR3 length equals 14 residues. CDR1 is SGDLS, CDR2 YYNGEE, per germline. The chain's CDR3 is CASSVQGLDYGYTF. CDR3 nucleotides: TGTGCCAGCAGCGTACAGGGTCTCGACTATGGCTACACCTTC.